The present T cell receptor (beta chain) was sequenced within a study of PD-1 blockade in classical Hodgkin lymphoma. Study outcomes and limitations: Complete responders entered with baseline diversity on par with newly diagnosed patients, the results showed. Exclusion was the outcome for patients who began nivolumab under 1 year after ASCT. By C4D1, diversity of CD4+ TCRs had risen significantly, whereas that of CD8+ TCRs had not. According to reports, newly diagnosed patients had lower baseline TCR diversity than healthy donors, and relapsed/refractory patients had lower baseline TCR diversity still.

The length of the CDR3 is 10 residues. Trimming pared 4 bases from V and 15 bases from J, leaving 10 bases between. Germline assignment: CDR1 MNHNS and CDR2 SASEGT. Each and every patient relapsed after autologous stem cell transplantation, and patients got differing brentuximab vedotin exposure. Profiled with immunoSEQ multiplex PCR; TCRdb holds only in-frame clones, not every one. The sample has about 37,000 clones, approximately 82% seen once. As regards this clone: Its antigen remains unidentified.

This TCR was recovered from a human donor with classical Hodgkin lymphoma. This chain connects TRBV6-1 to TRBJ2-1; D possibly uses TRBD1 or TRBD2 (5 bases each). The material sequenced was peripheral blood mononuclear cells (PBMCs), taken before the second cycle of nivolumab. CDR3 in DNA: TGTGCCAGCAGTGGAGGGGAGAGGTTCTTC. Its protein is CASSGGERFF.